This TCR beta chain emerged from a study of blood T cell repertoires in COVID-19. Study context: Sites across the United States, Italy and Spain contributed samples from acute and convalescent COVID-19. The cDNA or gDNA used as material had been derived from T cells, B-cell-depleted T cells, or PBMCs.

Germline V gives CDR1 SNHLY, CDR2 FYNNEI. Losses at the gene ends were 2 bases for V and 0 bases for J; bases not matched to a gene: 6. CDR3 size: 18 residues. As originally analysed: Researchers report that nucleated cell counts were estimated from reference gene primer amplification. Assay: immunoSEQ multiplex PCR; the TCRdb copy retains only in-frame clones and omits some. The V and J calls and the clone size are those of that table, but D and trimming were determined from the DNA. The data hold 120,000 to 150,000 clones, with around 87% observed a single time. The V call is TRBV2, the J call TRBJ2-4; 11 bases agree with TRBD2. This TCR came from an older man with acute or convalescent COVID-19. The sequenced sample was peripheral blood. CDR3 sequence (DNA): TGTGCCAGCAGTGAACTAGCGGGGGGACTTTTAGCCAAAAACATTCAGTACTTC. It yields the protein CASSELAGGLLAKNIQYF.